The clone carrying this T cell receptor (beta chain) was seen a few times. Germline V gives CDR1 LNHDA, CDR2 SQIVND (reference sequence). The CDR3 extends over 13 amino acids. Trimming removed 5 bases from V and 4 bases from J, with 12 bases in between. Original analysis: Amplification of reference gene primers provided the estimated nucleated cell counts. Sequencing was performed with immunoSEQ multiplex PCR; in TCRdb, only in-frame clones are kept and a portion is missing. D and trimming come from the DNA, and the V and J calls and clone size come from that table. Of about 24,000 clones in the sample, around 72% were seen once. This sample was taken from a study of blood T cell repertoires in COVID-19. Study background: Sites in the United States, Italy and Spain provided acute and convalescent COVID-19 samples. In each case, the material was cDNA or gDNA derived from T cells, B-cell-depleted T cells, or PBMCs.

Sequences were obtained from peripheral blood. The receptor's source is a woman aged 80 or over with acute or convalescent COVID-19. J is TRBJ2-7 and V is TRBV19; D gene unclear. CDR3 in amino acids: CASSLGASYEQYF. The CDR3 nucleotides read TGTGCCAGTAGTCTCGGAGCCTCATACGAGCAGTACTTC.